This T cell receptor (beta chain) is from a study of blood T cell repertoires in COVID-19. Study as a whole: Samples taken during acute and convalescent COVID-19 were collected in the United States, Italy and Spain. Nucleic acid was either cDNA or gDNA, and it came from T cells, B-cell-depleted T cells, or PBMCs.

Methods used by the authors: For nucleated cells, counts were estimated from reference gene primer amplification. TCRdb keeps only in-frame clones here, not all; method: immunoSEQ multiplex PCR. V and J calls and clone size are as listed in that table; D and trimming were resolved from the DNA. The sample shows 160,000 or so clones, around four fifths of them seen only once. This sequence originates from a human donor in a cohort sampled during active COVID-19. The sequencing sample was made of peripheral blood.

The CDR3 sequence: CAWGRGLVSYNEQFF. The CDR3 DNA is TGTGCCTGGGGACGGGGACTAGTCTCCTACAATGAGCAGTTCTTC. The chain is built from TRBV30 and TRBJ2-1, with 8 positions matching TRBD2. In germline, CDR1 is GTSNPN, CDR2 SVGIG (reference sequence). CDR3 size: 15 residues. V lost 5 bases, J lost 0 bases, and 6 bases stayed unmatched.